This TCR beta chain is from a study of blood T cells in healthy people across ages. Study overall: The capture of about one barcoded beta molecule per two T cells was achieved by template switching.

In germline, CDR1 is DFQATT, CDR2 SNEGSKA (reference sequence). The CDR3 runs to 11 residues. Per-sample PBMC isolation yielded at least 7 million cells. Every sample gave at least 6 micrograms of total RNA when it was extracted. The second PCR ran about 7 to 12 cycles with a sample-barcoded 5' primer and J-beta primers. A single record per CDR3 protein comes from TCRdb applying MiXCR to the 5' RACE reads. The table shows about 670,000 distinct CDR3 sequences, with around 52% occurring only once. The genes are TRBV20-1 and TRBJ1-2; D not certain. This TCR was recovered from a woman older than 75 in good health. What was sequenced was blood. CDR3 DNA sequence: TGCAAGAGTTTCTGGGGTGGTGGCTACACCTTC. Translated: CKSFWGGGYTF.